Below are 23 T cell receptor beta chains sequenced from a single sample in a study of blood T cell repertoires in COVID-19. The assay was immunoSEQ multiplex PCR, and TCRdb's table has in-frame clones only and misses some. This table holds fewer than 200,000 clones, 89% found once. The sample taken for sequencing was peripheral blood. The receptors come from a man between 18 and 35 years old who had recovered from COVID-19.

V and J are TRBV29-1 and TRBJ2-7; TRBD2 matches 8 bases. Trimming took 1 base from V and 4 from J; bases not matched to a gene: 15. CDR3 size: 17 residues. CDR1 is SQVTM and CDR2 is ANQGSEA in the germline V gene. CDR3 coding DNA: TGCAGCGTTGAAGGCGGGGTAACTAGCGGTGGTACTTACGAGCAGTACTTC. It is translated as CSVEGGVTSGGTYEQYF.

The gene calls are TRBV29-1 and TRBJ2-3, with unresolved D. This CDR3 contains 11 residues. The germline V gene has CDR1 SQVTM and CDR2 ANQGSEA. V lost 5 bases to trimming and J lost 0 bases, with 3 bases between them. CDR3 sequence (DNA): TGCAGCGTTCTGAGCACAGATACGCAGTATTTT. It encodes CSVLSTDTQYF.

The CDR3 DNA follows: TGTGCCAGCAGCGTAGATCGTAGCACAGATACGCAGTATTTT. Protein sequence: CASSVDRSTDTQYF. The chain links TRBV9 to TRBJ2-3; D is unclear. The CDR3 sequence is 14 residues long. V was pared by 0 bases and J by 0 bases, with 5 bases between. Germline lookup yields CDR1 SGDLS and CDR2 YYNGEE. The whole variable domain, remainder taken from reference TRBV9 and TRBJ2-3, is DSGVTQTPKHLITATGQRVTLRCSPRSGDLSVYWYQQSLDQGLQFLIQYYNGEERAKGNILERFSAQQFPDLHSELNLSSLELGDSALYFCASSVDRSTDTQYFGPGTRLTVL.

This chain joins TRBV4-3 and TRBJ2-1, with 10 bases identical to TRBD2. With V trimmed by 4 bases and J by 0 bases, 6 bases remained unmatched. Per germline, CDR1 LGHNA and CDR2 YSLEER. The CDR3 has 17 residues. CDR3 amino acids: CASSRTSGASSYNEQFF. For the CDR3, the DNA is TGCGCCAGCAGCCGCACTAGCGGGGCGAGCTCCTACAATGAGCAGTTCTTC.

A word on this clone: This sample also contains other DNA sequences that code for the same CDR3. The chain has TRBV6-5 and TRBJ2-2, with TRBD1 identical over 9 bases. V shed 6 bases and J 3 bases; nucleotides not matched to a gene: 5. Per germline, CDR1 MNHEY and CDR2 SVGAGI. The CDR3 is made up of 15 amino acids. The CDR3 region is CASSLGQGYTGELFF. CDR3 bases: TGTGCCAGCAGCCTGGGACAGGGCTACACCGGGGAGCTGTTTTTT.

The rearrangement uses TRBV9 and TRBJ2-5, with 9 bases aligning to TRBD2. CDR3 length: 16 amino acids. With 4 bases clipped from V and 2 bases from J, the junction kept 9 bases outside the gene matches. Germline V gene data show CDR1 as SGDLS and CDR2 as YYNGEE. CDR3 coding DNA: TGTGCCAGCAGCCTCAGCTGGGCGGGAGGGCAAGAGACCCAGTACTTC. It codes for CASSLSWAGGQETQYF.

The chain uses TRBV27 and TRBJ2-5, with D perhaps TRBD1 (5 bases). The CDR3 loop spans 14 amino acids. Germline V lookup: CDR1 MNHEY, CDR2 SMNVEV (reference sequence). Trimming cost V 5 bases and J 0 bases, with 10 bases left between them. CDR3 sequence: CASSPQAYQETQYF. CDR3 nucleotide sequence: TGTGCCAGCAGTCCACAGGCGTACCAAGAGACCCAGTACTTC.

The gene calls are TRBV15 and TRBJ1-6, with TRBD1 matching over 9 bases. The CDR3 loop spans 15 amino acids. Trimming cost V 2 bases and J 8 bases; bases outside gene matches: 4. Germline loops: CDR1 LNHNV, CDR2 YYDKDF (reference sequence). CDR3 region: CATSRNRDRDSPLHF. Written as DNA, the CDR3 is TGTGCCACCAGCAGAAACCGGGACAGGGATTCACCCCTCCACTTT.

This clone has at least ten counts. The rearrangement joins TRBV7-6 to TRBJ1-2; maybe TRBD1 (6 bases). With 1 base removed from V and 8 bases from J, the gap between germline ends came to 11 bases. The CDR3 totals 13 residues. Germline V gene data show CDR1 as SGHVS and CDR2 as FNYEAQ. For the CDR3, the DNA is TGTGCCAGCAGCTTAGGGCCCCAGGGGGGCTACACCTTC. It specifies CASSLGPQGGYTF.

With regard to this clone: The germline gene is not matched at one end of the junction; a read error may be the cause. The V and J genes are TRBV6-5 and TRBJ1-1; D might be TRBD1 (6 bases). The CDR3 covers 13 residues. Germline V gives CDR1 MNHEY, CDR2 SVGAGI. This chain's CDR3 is CASSHPDRGAFAF. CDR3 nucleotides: TGTGCCAGCAGCCACCCGGACAGAGGGGCTTTTGCTTTT.

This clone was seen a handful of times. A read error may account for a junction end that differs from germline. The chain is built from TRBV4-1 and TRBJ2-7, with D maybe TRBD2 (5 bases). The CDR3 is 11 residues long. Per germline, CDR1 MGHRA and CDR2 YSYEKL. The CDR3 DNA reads TGCGCCAGCAGCCAAGAGGGAGCACCTCTCTTC. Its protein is CASSQEGAPLF.

CDR3 bases: TGTGCCAGCAGCTTAGAGGGAGGCGCCTACAATGAGCAGTTCTTC. This codes for CASSLEGGAYNEQFF. The chain employs TRBV7-8 and TRBJ2-1; D is perhaps TRBD2 (6 bases). The CDR3 has 15 amino acids. The germline gives CDR1 SGHVS, CDR2 FQNEAQ. V was cut by 1 base and J by 2 bases, with 9 bases left in between.

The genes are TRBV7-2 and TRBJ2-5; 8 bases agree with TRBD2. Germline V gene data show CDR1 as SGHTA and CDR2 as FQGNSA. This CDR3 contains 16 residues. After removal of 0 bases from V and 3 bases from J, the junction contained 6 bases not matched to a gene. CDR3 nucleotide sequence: TGTGCCAGCAGCTTAGCGCGTCTAGCGGGCAAAGAGACCCAGTACTTC. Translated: CASSLARLAGKETQYF.

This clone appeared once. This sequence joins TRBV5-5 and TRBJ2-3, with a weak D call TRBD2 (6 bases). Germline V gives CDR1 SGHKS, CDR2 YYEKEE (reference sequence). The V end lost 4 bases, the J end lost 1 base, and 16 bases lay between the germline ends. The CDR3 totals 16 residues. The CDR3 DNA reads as TGTGCCAGCAGCGCCTCACCGGGACTCCGCACAGATACGCAGTATTTT. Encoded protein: CASSASPGLRTDTQYF.

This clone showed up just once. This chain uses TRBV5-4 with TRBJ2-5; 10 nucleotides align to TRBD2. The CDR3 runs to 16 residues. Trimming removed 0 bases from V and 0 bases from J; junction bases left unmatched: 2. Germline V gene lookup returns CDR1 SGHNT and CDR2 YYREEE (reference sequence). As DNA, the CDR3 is TGTGCCAGCAGCTTGGGCGGACTAGCGGACCAAGAGACCCAGTACTTC. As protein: CASSLGGLADQETQYF.

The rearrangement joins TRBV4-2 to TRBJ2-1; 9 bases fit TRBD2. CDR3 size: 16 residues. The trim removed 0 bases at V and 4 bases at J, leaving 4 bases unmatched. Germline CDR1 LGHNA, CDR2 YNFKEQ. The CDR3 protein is CASSQDLTSGYNEQFF. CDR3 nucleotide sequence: TGTGCCAGCAGCCAAGATCTGACTAGCGGATACAATGAGCAGTTCTTC.

This CDR3 reads CASSLGLSSGPYNEQFF. The CDR3 DNA sequence: TGTGCCAGCAGCTTAGGCCTCTCAAGCGGACCTTACAATGAGCAGTTCTTC. V is TRBV13 and J is TRBJ2-1; perhaps TRBD2 as D (5 bases). This CDR3 is built from 17 residues. The ends were cut back, 0 bases at V and 4 bases at J, with 16 bases in the middle. CDR1 PRHDT and CDR2 FYEKMQ come from the germline V gene (reference sequence).

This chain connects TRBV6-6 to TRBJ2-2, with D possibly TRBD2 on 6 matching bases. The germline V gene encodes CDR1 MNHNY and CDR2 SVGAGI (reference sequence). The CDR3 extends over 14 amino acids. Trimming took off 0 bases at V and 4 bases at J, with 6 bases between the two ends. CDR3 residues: CASSYSEGTGELFF. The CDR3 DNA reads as TGTGCCAGCAGTTACTCGGAGGGCACCGGGGAGCTGTTTTTT.

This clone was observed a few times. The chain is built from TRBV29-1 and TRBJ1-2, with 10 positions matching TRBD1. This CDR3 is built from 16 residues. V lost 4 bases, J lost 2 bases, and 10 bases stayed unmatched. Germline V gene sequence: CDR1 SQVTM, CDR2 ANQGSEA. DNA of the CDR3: TGCAGCGTTGTAAAGGCGACAGGGGGCGCAAACTATGGCTACACCTTC. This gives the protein CSVVKATGGANYGYTF.

CDR3 in amino acids: CASSYTSGPQDTQYF. The CDR3 bases are TGTGCCAGCAGTTATACTAGCGGCCCCCAGGATACGCAGTATTTT. The rearrangement joins TRBV6-5 to TRBJ2-3; 8 positions agree with TRBD2. J gave up 6 bases and V 3 bases, and 8 bases lay outside the gene matches. Germline-derived CDR1 and CDR2 are MNHEY and SVGAGI. The CDR3 sequence is 15 residues long.

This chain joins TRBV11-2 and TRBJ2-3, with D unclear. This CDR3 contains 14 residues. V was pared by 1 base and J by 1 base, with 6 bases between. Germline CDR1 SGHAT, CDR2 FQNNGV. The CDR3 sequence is CASSLGLRTDTQYF. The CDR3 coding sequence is TGTGCCAGCAGCTTAGGACTGCGCACAGATACGCAGTATTTT.

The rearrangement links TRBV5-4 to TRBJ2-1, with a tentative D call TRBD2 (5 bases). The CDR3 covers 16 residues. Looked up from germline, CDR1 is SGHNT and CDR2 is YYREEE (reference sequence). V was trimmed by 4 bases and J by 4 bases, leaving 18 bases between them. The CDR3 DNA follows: TGTGCCAGCAGCCTGGCCATTAAGGGAGTATACAATGAGCAGTTCTTC. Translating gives CASSLAIKGVYNEQFF.

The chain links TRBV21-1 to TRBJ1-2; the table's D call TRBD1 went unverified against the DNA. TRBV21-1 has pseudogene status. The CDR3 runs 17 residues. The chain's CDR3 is CASSKRTGAITNYGYTF. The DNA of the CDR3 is TGTGCCAGCAGCAAGCGGACAGGGGCGATCACTAACTATGGCTACACCTTC.